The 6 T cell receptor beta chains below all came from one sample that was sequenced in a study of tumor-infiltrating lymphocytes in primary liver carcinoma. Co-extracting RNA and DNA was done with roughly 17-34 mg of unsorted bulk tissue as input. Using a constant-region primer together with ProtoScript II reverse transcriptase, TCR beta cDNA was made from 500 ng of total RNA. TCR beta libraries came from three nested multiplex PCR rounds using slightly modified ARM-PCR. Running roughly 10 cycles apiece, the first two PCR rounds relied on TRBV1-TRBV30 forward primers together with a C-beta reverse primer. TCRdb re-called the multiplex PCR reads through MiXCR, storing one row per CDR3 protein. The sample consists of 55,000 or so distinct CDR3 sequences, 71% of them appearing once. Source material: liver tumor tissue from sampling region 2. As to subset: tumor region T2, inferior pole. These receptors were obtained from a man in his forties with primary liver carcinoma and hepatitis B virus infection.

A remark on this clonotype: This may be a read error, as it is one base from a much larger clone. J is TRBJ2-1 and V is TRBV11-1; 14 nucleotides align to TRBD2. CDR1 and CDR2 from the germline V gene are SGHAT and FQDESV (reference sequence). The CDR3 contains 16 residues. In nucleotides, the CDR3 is TGTGCCAGCAGCCCCCGGGGACTAGCGGGAGTCGGGGAGCAGTTATTC. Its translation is CASSPRGLAGVGEQLF.

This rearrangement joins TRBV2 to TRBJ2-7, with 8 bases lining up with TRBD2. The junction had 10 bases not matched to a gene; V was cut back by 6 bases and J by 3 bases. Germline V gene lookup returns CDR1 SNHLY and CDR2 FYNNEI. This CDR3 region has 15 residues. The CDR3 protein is CASRKTSGNNYEQYF. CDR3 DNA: TGTGCCAGCAGGAAAACTAGCGGTAACAACTACGAGCAGTACTTC.

The CDR3 sequence: CASSYQLAGGVPDTQYF. As DNA, the CDR3 is TGTGCCAGCAGCTACCAACTAGCGGGAGGGGTACCTGATACGCAGTATTTT. The J gene is TRBJ2-3, the V gene TRBV11-2; TRBD2 matches at 13 bases. The J segment lost 6 bases and the V segment lost 4 bases, leaving 10 bases of the junction unmatched. The CDR3 totals 17 residues. Looked up from germline, CDR1 is SGHAT and CDR2 is FQNNGV.

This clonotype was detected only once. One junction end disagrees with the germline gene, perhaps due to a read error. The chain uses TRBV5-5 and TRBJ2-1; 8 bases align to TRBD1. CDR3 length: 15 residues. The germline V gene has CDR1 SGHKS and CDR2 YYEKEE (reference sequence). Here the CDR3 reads CTSSPGQGSHNEQFF. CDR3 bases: TGTACCAGTAGCCCTGGACAGGGTTCCCACAATGAGCAGTTCTTT.

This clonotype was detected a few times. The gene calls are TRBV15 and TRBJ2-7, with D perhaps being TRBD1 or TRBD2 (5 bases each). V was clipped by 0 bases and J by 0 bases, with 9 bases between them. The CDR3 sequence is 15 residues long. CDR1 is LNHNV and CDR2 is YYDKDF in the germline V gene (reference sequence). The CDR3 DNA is TGTGCCACCAGCAGAGATGGGGGTTACTCCTACGAGCAGTACTTC. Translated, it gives CATSRDGGYSYEQYF.

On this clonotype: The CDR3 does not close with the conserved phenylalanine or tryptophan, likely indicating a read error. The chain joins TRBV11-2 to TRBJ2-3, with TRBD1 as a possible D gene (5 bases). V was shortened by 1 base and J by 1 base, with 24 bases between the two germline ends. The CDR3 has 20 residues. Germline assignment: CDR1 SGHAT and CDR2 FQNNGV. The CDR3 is CASSLALRGPQEKGTDTQYL. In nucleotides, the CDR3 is TGTGCCAGCAGCTTAGCCCTTAGGGGTCCGCAGGAGAAGGGCACAGATACGCAGTATCTT.